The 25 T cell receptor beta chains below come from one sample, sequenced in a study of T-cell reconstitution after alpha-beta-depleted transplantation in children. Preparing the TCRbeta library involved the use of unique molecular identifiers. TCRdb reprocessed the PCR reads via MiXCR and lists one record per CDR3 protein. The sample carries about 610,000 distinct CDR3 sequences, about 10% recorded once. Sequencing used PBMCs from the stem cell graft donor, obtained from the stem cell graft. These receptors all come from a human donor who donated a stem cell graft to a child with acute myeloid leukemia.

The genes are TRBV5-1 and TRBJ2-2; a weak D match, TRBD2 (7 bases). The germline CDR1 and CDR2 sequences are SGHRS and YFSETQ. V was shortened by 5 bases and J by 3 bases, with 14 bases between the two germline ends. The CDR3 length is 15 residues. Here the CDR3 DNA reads TGCGCCAGCAGTGAGGGGGGGCGCGACACCGGGGAGCTGTTTTTT. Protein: CASSEGGRDTGELFF.

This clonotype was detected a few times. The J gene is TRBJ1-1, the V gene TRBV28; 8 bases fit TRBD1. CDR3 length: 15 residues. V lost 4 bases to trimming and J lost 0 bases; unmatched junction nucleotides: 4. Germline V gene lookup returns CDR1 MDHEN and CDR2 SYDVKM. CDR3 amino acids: CASSSPGQVNTEAFF. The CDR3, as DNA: TGTGCCAGCAGTTCCCCGGGACAGGTGAACACTGAAGCTTTCTTT.

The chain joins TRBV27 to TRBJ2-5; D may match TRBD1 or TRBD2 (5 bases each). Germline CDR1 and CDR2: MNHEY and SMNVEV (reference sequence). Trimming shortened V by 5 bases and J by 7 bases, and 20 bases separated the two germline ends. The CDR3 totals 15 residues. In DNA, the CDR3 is TGTGCCAGCAGTCCAAAAATGGCAGGGACGGGGACCCAGTACTTC. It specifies CASSPKMAGTGTQYF.

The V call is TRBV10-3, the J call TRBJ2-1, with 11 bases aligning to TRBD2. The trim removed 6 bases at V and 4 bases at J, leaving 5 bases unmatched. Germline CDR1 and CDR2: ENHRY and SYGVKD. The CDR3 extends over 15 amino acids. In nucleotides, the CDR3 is TGTGCCATCAGCGTTGGGACTAGCGGATACAATGAGCAGTTCTTC. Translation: CAISVGTSGYNEQFF.

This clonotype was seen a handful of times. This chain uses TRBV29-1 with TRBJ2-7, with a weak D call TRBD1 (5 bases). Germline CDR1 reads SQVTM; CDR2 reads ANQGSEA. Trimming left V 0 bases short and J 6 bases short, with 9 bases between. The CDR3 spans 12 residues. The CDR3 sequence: CSVEDRGFEQYF. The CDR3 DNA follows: TGCAGCGTTGAAGATAGGGGTTTCGAGCAGTACTTC.

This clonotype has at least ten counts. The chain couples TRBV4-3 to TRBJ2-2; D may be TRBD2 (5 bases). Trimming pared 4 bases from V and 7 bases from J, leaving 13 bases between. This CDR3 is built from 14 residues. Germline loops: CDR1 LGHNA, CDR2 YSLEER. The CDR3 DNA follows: TGCGCCAGCAGCCGAGGGCCCCGCGGCGGGGAGCTGTTTTTT. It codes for CASSRGPRGGELFF.

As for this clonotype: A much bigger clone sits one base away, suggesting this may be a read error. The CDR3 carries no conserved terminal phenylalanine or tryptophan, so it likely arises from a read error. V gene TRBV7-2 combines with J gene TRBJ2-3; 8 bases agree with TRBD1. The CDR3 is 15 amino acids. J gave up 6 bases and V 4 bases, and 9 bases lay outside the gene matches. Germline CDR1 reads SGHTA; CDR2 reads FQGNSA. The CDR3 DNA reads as TGTGCCAGCAGCTCATGGACAGGGACCCTCGATACGCAGTATTTA. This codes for CASSSWTGTLDTQYL.

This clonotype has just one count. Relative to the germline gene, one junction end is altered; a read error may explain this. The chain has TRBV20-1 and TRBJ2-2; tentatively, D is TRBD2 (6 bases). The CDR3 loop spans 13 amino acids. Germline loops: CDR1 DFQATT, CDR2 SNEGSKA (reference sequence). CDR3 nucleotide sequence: TGCAGTGCTAGTGGTGGGAACACCGGGGGGCTGTTTTTT. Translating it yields CSASGGNTGGLFF.

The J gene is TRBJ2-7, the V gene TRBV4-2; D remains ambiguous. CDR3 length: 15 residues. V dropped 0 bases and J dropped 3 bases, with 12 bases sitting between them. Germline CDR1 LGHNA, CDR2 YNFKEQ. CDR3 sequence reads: CASSQELPSHYEQYF. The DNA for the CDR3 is TGTGCCAGCAGCCAAGAACTACCCTCCCACTACGAGCAGTACTTC.

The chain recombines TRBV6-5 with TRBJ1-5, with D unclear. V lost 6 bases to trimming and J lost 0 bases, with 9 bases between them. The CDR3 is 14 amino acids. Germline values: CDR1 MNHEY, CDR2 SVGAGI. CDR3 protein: CASSLSYSNQPQHF. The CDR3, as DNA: TGTGCCAGCAGCCTCAGCTATAGCAATCAGCCCCAGCATTTT.

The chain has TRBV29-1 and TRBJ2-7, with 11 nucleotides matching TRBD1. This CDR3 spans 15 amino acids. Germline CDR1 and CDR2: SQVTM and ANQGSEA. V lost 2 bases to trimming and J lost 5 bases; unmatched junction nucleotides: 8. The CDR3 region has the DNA TGCAGCGTTGAACGGACAGGGGGCCTCAACCACGAGCAGTACTTC. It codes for CSVERTGGLNHEQYF.

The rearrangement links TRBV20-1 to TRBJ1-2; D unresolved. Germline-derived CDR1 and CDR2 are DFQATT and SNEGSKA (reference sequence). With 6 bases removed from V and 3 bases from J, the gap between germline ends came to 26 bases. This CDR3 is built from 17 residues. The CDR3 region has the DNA TGCAGTGCAGCCTTTCGTGTTCGGGGATTAAGTTACTATGGCTACACCTTC. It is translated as CSAAFRVRGLSYYGYTF.

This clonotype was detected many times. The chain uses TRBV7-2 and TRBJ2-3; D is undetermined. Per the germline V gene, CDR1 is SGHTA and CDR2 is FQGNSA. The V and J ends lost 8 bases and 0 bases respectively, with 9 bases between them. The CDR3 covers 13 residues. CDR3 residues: CASPRVSTDTQYF. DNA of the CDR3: TGTGCCAGCCCCAGAGTGAGCACAGATACGCAGTATTTT.

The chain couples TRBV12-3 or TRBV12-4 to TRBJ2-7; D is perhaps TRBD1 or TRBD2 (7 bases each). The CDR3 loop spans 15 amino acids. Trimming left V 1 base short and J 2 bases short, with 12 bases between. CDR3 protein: CASSLEAGGAYEQYF. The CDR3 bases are TGTGCCAGCAGTTTAGAGGCAGGGGGGGCCTACGAGCAGTACTTC.

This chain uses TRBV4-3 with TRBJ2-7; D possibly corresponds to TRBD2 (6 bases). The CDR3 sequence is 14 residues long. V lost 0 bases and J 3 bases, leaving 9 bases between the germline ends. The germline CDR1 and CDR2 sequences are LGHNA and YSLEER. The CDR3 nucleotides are TGCGCCAGCAGCCAAGATCTGGGAGGCTACGAGCAGTACTTC. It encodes CASSQDLGGYEQYF.

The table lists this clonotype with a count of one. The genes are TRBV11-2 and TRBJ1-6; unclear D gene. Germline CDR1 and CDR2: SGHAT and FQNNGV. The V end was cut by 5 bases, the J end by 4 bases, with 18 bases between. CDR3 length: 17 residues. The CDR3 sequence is CASSNSAPWGYNSPLHF. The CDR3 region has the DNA TGTGCCAGCAGCAATTCCGCGCCATGGGGTTATAATTCACCCCTCCACTTT. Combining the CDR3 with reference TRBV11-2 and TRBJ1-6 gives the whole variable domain EAGVAQSPRYKIIEKRQSVAFWCNPISGHATLYWYQQILGQGPKLLIQFQNNGVVDDSQLPKDRFSAERLKGVDSTLKIQPAKLEDSAVYLCASSNSAPWGYNSPLHFGNGTRLTVT.

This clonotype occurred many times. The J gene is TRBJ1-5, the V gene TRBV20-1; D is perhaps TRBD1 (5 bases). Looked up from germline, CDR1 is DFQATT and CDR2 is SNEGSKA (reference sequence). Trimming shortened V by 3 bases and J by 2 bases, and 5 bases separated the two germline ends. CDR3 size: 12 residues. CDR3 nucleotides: TGCAGTGCTAGCAGGGGCAATCAGCCCCAGCATTTT. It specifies CSASRGNQPQHF.

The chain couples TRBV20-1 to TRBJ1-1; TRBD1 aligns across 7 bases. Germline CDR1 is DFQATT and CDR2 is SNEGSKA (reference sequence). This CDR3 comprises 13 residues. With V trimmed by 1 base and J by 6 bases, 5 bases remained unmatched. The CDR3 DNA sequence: TGCAGTGCTAGAGGGCAGGGGGAGGCTGAAGCTTTCTTT. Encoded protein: CSARGQGEAEAFF.

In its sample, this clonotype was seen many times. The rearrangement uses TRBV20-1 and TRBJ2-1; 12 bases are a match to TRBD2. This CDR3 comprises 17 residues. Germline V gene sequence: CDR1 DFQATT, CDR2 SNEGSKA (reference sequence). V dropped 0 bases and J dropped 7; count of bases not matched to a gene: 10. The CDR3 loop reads CSARDLQLAGGVNEQFF. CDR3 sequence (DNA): TGCAGTGCTAGAGACCTGCAGCTAGCGGGAGGGGTAAATGAGCAGTTCTTC.

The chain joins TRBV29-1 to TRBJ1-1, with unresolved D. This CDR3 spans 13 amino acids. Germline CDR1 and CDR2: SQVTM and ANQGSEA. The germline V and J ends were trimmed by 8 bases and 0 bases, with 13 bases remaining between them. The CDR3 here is CSHGAGMNTEAFF. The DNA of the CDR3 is TGCAGCCATGGCGCGGGGATGAACACTGAAGCTTTCTTT.

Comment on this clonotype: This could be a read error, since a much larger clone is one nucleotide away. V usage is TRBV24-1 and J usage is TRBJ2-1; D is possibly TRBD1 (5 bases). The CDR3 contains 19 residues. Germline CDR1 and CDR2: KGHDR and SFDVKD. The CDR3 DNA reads TGTGCCACCAGTGATCTGCCGGGTGCTCGACAGATCTCCTACAATGAGCTGTTCTTC. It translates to CATSDLPGARQISYNELFF.

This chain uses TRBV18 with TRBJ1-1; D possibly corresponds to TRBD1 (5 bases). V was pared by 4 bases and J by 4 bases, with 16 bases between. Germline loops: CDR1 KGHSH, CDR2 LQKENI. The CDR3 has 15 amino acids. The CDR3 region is CASSRRGEETTEAFF. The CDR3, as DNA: TGTGCCAGCTCACGGAGGGGAGAGGAGACCACTGAAGCTTTCTTT.

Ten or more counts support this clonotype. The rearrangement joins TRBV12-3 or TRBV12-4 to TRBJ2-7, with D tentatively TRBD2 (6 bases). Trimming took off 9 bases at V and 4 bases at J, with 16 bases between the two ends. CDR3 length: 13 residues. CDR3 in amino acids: CASVPPGVYEQYF. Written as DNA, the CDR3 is TGTGCCAGTGTACCTCCGGGAGTGTACGAGCAGTACTTC.

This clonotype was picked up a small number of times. The DNA for the CDR3 is TGTGCCAGCAGTTTTCCTACGCGACTAGCGGGAGGACCTGAGGTAGATACGCAGTATTTT. It encodes CASSFPTRLAGGPEVDTQYF. This chain connects TRBV6-2 or TRBV6-3 to TRBJ2-3, with 13 bases matching TRBD2. The CDR3 is 20 residues long. Per the germline V gene, CDR1 is MNHEY and CDR2 is SVGEGT. Trimming cost V 4 bases and J 5 bases; bases outside gene matches: 18.

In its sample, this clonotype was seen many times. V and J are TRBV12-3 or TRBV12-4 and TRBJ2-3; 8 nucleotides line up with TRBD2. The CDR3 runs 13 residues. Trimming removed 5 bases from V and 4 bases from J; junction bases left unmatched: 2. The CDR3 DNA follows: TGTGCCAGCAGTCCGGGAGGGGCAGATACGCAGTATTTT. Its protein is CASSPGGADTQYF.